In its sample, the clone carrying this T cell receptor beta chain was seen once. Per the authors' pipeline: The assay estimated nucleated cells by amplifying reference gene primers. The repertoire was sequenced with immunoSEQ multiplex PCR; TCRdb's copy has only in-frame clones and lacks some. D and trimming come from the DNA, and the V and J calls and clone size come from that table. This sample has under 200,000 clones, with roughly nine tenths found just once. The sample is drawn from a study of blood T cell repertoires in COVID-19. The overall study: From the United States, Italy and Spain came samples of acute and convalescent COVID-19. Sample material is recorded as cDNA or gDNA derived from T cells, B-cell-depleted T cells, or PBMCs.

V was shortened by 3 bases and J by 10 bases, with 16 bases between the two germline ends. Germline V gene data show CDR1 as MDHEN and CDR2 as SYDVKM. This CDR3 is 15 amino acids long. This clonotype originated in a middle-aged man with acute or convalescent COVID-19. This chain joins TRBV28 and TRBJ1-6, with a possible D match to TRBD1 (6 bases). The specimen was peripheral blood. The CDR3 bases are TGTGCCAGCAGTTTGTTGGCAGGGGCAGGCTCACCCCTCCACTTT. It encodes CASSLLAGAGSPLHF.